The 15 T cell receptor beta chains given below trace back to one sample, sequenced in a study of T cell responses to AZD1222 COVID-19 vaccine. Profiling relied on immunoSEQ multiplex PCR, and the TCRdb table lists in-frame clones only, not all of them. The sample includes around 96,000 clones, under 95% of them seen just once. The source was peripheral blood, collected 28 days after the second AZD1222 dose. These receptors were taken from an adult who received the AZD1222 COVID-19 vaccine.

This chain links TRBV7-9 with TRBJ1-1; D is unclear. Germline assignment: CDR1 SEHNR and CDR2 FQNEAQ (reference sequence). This CDR3 is 12 amino acids long. V lost 3 bases to trimming and J lost 2 bases, with 4 bases between them. The CDR3 is CASSLFNTEAFF. The CDR3 DNA sequence: TGTGCCAGCAGCTTGTTTAACACTGAAGCTTTCTTT.

The chain carries TRBV2 and TRBJ1-5, with D hard to call. Germline V gene data show CDR1 as SNHLY and CDR2 as FYNNEI. CDR3 size: 15 residues. Trimming pared 6 bases from V and 2 bases from J, leaving 14 bases between. CDR3 protein: CASRATWQGNQPQHF. The DNA for the CDR3 is TGTGCCAGCAGGGCAACGTGGCAGGGCAATCAGCCCCAGCATTTT.

This clone showed up just once. V and J are TRBV28 and TRBJ2-7, with TRBD2 matching 7 bases. The CDR3 has 13 amino acids. Germline V gives CDR1 MDHEN, CDR2 SYDVKM. V lost 2 bases, J lost 7 bases, and 5 bases stayed unmatched. This CDR3 reads CASSLAGVEEQYF. Here the CDR3 DNA reads TGTGCCAGCAGTTTAGCGGGAGTTGAAGAGCAGTACTTC. Combining the CDR3 with reference TRBV28 and TRBJ2-7 gives the whole variable domain DVKVTQSSRYLVKRTGEKVFLECVQDMDHENMFWYRQDPGLGLRLIYFSYDVKMKEKGDIPEGYSVSREKKERFSLILESASTNQTSMYLCASSLAGVEEQYFGPGTRLTVT.

The chain has TRBV10-1 and TRBJ1-1, with D unclear. V lost 1 base to trimming and J lost 8 bases, with 14 bases between them. CDR1 is WNHNN and CDR2 is SYGVQD in the germline V gene (reference sequence). This CDR3 comprises 14 residues. The chain's CDR3 is CASSEWVGRGEAFF. The DNA of the CDR3 is TGCGCCAGCAGTGAGTGGGTAGGTCGTGGAGAAGCTTTCTTT.

Only one count was recorded for this clone. The genes are TRBV29-1 and TRBJ2-1; D may correspond to TRBD1 or TRBD2 (5 bases each). The V gene's germline CDR1 is SQVTM and CDR2 ANQGSEA. The CDR3 length is 14 residues. V was shortened by 6 bases and J by 6 bases, with 18 bases between the two germline ends. The CDR3, as DNA: TGCAGCGTGCTCGGGGACCTAGGGGTCAATGAGCAGTTCTTC. It specifies CSVLGDLGVNEQFF.

V and J are TRBV4-1 and TRBJ2-5; 8 bases fit TRBD2. Per germline, CDR1 MGHRA and CDR2 YSYEKL. Germline trimming cut 5 bases from V and 3 bases from J; bases unmatched to any gene: 11. The length of the CDR3 is 16 residues. CDR3 coding DNA: TGCGCCAGCAGCTACGATGGGGCGGGGGGAAAAGAGACCCAGTACTTC. Its translation: CASSYDGAGGKETQYF.

This clone has a handful of counts. The V call is TRBV15, the J call TRBJ1-2, with 8 bases aligning to TRBD1. This CDR3 is 17 amino acids long. Per the germline V gene, CDR1 is LNHNV and CDR2 is YYDKDF (reference sequence). V lost 1 base, J lost 7 bases, and 14 bases stayed unmatched. CDR3: CATSRGYTGQGESGYTF. The CDR3 DNA reads TGTGCCACCAGCAGAGGTTATACAGGACAGGGAGAATCTGGCTACACCTTC.

The chain joins TRBV6-6 to TRBJ1-5, with D maybe TRBD1 (6 bases). The V gene's germline CDR1 is MNHNY and CDR2 SVGAGI (reference sequence). The CDR3 has 15 amino acids. V was pared by 5 bases and J by 0 bases, with 11 bases between. The chain's CDR3 is CASSPQGYSNQPQHF. The CDR3 DNA sequence: TGTGCCAGCAGTCCCCAGGGGTATAGCAATCAGCCCCAGCATTTT.

The chain couples TRBV28 to TRBJ2-1, with TRBD1 as a possible D gene (5 bases). CDR3 size: 15 residues. Germline loops: CDR1 MDHEN, CDR2 SYDVKM. Trimming pared 3 bases from V and 3 bases from J, leaving 12 bases between. In DNA form, the CDR3 reads TGTGCCAGCAGTTTTCGGACAACTAACTACAATGAGCAGTTCTTC. Amino acids: CASSFRTTNYNEQFF.

In this sample, this clone turned up a few times. This chain uses TRBV30 with TRBJ1-1; no clear D. This CDR3 has 11 amino acids. Trimming left V 5 bases short and J 3 bases short, with 7 bases between. Germline values: CDR1 GTSNPN, CDR2 SVGIG (reference sequence). The CDR3 spells CAWGRDTEAFF. Written as DNA, the CDR3 is TGTGCCTGGGGGAGGGACACTGAAGCTTTCTTT.

This rearrangement joins TRBV6-2 or TRBV6-3 to TRBJ2-7; TRBD2 matches at 7 bases. Germline lookup yields CDR1 MNHEY and CDR2 SVGEGT. V gave up 5 bases and J gave up 4 bases; unmatched junction bases: 11. The length of the CDR3 is 15 residues. CDR3 sequence: CASSPRGGRSYEQYF. CDR3 in DNA: TGTGCCAGCAGTCCCCGGGGAGGGCGGAGTTACGAGCAGTACTTC.

The V and J genes are TRBV7-9 and TRBJ1-1, with no clear D. In germline, CDR1 is SEHNR, CDR2 FQNEAQ (reference sequence). This CDR3 spans 11 amino acids. The V gene lost 7 bases and the J gene lost 2 bases, with 5 bases spanning the gap. The DNA for the CDR3 is TGTGCCAGCACCCTAAACACTGAAGCTTTCTTT. It translates to CASTLNTEAFF.

The chain combines TRBV10-2 with TRBJ2-2; 10 bases line up with TRBD1. The CDR3 is 15 amino acids. Trimming took 11 bases from V and 5 from J; bases not matched to a gene: 11. Germline V lookup: CDR1 WSHSY, CDR2 SAAADI. The CDR3: CAGSGDRGRTGELFF. Here the CDR3 DNA reads TGCGCCGGCTCCGGGGACAGGGGTCGTACCGGGGAGCTGTTTTTT.

The chain combines TRBV28 with TRBJ1-4, with 9 bases identical to TRBD1. The junction had 5 bases not matched to a gene; V was cut back by 5 bases and J by 7 bases. The CDR3 runs 14 residues. Per germline, CDR1 MDHEN and CDR2 SYDVKM. CDR3 sequence (DNA): TGTGCCAGCAGTACCCCGGGACAGGGTGAAAAACTGTTTTTT. Amino acids: CASSTPGQGEKLFF.

The rearrangement uses TRBV29-1 and TRBJ1-4, with D possibly being TRBD1 (6 bases). This CDR3 is built from 14 residues. Trimming left V 1 base short and J 8 bases short, with 14 bases between. Germline CDR1 and CDR2: SQVTM and ANQGSEA. The CDR3 is CSVEVGGLGEKLFF. CDR3 DNA: TGCAGCGTTGAAGTGGGGGGGCTAGGAGAAAAACTGTTTTTT.